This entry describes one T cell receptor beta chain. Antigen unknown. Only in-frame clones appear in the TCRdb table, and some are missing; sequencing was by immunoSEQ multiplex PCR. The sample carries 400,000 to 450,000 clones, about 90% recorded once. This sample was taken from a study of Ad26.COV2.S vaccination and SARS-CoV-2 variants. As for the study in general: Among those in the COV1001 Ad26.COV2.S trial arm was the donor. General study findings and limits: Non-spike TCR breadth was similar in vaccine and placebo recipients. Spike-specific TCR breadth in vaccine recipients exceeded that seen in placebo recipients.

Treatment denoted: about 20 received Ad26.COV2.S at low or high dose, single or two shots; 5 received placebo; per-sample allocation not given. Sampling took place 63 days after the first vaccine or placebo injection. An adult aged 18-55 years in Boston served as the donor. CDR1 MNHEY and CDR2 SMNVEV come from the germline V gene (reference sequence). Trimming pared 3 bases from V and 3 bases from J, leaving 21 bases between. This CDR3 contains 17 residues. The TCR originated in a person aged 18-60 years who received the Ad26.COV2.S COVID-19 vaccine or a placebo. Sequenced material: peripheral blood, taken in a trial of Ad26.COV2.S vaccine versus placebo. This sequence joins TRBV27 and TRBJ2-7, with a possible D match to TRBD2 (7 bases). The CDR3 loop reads CASSFLPRRGQIYEQYF. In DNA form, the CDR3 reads TGTGCCAGCAGTTTCCTCCCCCGGCGGGGGCAGATCTACGAGCAGTACTTC.